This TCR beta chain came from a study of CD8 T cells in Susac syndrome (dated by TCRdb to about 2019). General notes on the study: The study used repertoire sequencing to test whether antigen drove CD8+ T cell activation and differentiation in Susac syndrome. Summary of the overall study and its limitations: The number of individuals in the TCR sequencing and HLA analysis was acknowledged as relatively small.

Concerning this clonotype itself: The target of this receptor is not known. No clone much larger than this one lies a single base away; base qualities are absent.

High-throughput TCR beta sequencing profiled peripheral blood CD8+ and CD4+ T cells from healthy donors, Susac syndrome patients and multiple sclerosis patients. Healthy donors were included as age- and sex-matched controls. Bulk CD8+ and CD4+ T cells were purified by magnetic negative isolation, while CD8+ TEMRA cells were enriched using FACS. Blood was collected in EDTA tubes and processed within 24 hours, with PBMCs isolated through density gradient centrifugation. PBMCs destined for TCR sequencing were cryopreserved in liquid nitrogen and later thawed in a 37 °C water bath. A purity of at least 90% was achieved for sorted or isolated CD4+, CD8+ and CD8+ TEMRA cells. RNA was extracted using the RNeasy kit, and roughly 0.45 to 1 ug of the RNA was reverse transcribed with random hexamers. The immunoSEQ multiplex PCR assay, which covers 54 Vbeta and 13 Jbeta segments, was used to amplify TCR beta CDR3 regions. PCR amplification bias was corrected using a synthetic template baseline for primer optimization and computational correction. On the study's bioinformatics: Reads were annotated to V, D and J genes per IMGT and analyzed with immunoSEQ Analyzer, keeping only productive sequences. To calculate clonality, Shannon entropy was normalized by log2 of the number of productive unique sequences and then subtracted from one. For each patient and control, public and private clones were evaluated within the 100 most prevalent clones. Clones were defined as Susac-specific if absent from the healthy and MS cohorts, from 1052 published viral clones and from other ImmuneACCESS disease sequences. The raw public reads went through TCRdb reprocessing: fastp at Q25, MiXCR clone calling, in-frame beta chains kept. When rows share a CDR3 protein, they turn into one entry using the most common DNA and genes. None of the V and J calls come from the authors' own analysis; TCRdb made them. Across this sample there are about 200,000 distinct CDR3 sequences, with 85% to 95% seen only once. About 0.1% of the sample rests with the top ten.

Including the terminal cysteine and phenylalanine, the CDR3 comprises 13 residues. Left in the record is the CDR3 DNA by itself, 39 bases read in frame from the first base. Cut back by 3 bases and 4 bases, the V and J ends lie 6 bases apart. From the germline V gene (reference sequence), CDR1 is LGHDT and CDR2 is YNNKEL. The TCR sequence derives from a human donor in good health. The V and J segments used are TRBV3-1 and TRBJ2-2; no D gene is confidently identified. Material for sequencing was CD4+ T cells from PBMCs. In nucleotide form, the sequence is TGTGCCAGCAGCCAGAGAGGCACCGGGGAGCTGTTTTTT. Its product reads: CASSQRGTGELFF.